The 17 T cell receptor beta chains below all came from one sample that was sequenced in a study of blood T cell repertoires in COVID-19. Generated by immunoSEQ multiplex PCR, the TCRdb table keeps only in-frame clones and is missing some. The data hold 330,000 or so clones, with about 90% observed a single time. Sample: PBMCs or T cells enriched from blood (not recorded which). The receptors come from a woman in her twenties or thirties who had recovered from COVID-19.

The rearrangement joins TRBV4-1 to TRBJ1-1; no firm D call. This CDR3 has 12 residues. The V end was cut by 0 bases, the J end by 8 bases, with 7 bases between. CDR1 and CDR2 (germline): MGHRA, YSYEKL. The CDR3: CASSQDGVEAFF. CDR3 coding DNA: TGCGCCAGCAGCCAAGACGGGGTGGAAGCTTTCTTT.

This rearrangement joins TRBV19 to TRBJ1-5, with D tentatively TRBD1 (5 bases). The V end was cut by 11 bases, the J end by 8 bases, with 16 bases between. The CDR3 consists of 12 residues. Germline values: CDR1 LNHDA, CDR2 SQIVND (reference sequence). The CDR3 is CAGGFGSEPQHF. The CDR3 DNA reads TGTGCCGGGGGGTTCGGGTCCGAGCCCCAGCATTTT.

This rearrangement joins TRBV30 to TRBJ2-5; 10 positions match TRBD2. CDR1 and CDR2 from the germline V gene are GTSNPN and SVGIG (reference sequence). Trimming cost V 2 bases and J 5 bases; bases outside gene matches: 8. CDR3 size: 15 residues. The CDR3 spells CAWSLSGGAGETQYF. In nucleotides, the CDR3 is TGTGCCTGGAGTCTGAGCGGGGGGGCCGGGGAGACCCAGTACTTC.

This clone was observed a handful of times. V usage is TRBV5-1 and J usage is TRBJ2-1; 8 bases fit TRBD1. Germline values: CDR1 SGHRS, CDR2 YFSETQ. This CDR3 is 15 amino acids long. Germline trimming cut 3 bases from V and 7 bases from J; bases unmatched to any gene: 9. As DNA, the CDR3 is TGCGCCAGCAGCTCCGGGACAGGATACGAAAATGAGCAGTTCTTC. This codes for CASSSGTGYENEQFF.

The CDR3 loop is CASSVEGAEGYTF. The CDR3 DNA reads TGTGCCAGCAGTGTAGAGGGGGCGGAGGGCTACACCTTC. This chain joins TRBV2 and TRBJ1-2; 7 bases are shared with TRBD1. V lost 4 bases, J lost 8 bases, and 7 bases stayed unmatched. CDR1 SNHLY and CDR2 FYNNEI come from the germline V gene. The length of the CDR3 is 13 residues.

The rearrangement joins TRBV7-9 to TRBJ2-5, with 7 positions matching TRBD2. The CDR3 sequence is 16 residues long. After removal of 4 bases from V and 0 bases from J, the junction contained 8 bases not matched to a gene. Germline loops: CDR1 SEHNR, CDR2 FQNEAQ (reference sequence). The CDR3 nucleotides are TGTGCCAGCAGCTGGGAGCGGGACCCCTACCAAGAGACCCAGTACTTC. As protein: CASSWERDPYQETQYF.

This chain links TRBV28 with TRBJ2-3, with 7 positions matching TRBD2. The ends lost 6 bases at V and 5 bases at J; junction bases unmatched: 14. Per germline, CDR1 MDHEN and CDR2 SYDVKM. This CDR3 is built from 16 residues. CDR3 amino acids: CASSTRGSGVVDTQYF. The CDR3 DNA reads TGTGCCAGCAGCACTCGTGGCAGCGGGGTGGTAGATACGCAGTATTTT.

For the CDR3, the DNA is TGTGCCAGCAGTTTATCTACCAACAACTATGGCTACACCTTC. Translating it yields CASSLSTNNYGYTF. The chain uses TRBV28 and TRBJ1-2; no definite D call. V was cut by 1 base and J by 2 bases, with 8 bases left in between. The V gene's germline CDR1 is MDHEN and CDR2 SYDVKM. The CDR3 is made up of 14 amino acids.

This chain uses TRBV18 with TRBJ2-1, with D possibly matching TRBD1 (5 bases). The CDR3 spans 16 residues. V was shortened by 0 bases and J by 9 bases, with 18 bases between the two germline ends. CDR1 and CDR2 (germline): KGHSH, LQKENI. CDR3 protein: CASSPPVAGWLSEQFF. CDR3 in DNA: TGTGCCAGCTCACCACCGGTGGCAGGGTGGCTGTCTGAGCAGTTCTTC.

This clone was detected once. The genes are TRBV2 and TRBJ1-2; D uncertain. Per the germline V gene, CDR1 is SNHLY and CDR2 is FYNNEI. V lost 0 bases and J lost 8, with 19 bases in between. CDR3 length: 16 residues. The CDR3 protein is CASSEALLARLEGYTF. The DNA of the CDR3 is TGTGCCAGCAGTGAAGCGCTTTTAGCTCGGTTAGAGGGCTACACCTTC.

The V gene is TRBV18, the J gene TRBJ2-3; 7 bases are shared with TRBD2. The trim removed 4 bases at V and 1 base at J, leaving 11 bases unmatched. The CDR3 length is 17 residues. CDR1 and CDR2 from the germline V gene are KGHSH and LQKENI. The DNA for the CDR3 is TGTGCCAGCTCACGGGGTGTGGATACTAGCGGCACAGATACGCAGTATTTT. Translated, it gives CASSRGVDTSGTDTQYF.

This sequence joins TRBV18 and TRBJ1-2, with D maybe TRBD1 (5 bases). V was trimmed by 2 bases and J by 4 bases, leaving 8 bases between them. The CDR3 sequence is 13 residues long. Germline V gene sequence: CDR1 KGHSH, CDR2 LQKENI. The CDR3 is CASSPDDSYGYTF. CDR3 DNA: TGTGCCAGCTCACCAGACGACAGCTATGGCTACACCTTC.

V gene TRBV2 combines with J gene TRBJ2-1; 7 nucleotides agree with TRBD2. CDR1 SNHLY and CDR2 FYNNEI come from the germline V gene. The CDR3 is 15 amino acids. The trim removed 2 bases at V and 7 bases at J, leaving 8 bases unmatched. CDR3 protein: CASSERREGQNEQFF. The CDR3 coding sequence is TGTGCCAGCAGTGAAAGGAGGGAGGGCCAGAATGAGCAGTTCTTC. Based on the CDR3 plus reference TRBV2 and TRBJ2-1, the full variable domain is EPEVTQTPSHQVTQMGQEVILRCVPISNHLYFYWYRQILGQKVEFLVSFYNNEISEKSEIFDDQFSVERPDGSNFTLKIRSTKLEDSAMYFCASSERREGQNEQFFGPGTRLTVL.

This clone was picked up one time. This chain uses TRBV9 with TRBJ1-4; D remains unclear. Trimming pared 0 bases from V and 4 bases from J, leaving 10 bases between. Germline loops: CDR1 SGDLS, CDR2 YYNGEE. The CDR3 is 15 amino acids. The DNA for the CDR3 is TGTGCCAGCAGCGTAGCAGGAGGGATTAATGAAAAACTGTTTTTT. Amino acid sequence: CASSVAGGINEKLFF.

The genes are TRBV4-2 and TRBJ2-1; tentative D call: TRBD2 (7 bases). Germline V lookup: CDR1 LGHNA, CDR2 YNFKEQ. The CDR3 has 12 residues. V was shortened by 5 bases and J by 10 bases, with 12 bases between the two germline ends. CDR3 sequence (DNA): TGTGCCAGCAGCGAGGGGGGGGTGGAGCAGTTCTTC. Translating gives CASSEGGVEQFF.

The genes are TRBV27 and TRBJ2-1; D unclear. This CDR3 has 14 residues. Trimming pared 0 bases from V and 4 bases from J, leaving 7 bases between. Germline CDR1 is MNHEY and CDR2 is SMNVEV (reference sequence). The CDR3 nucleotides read TGTGCCAGCAGTTTATCTGACACGTACAATGAGCAGTTCTTC. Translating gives CASSLSDTYNEQFF.

The DNA of the CDR3 is TGTGCCAGCACTGAGTCGTCCCTAACTAACTATGGCTACACCTTC. Translation gives CASTESSLTNYGYTF. The V call is TRBV28, the J call TRBJ1-2, with D uncertain. CDR1 and CDR2 from the germline V gene are MDHEN and SYDVKM. V was shortened by 7 bases and J by 0 bases, with 15 bases between the two germline ends. The CDR3 runs to 15 residues.